Below, 26 T cell receptor beta chains from the same sample are listed, as sequenced in a study of T-cell memory formation after mild COVID-19. TCRdb redid the calling of the 5' RACE reads with MiXCR, one entry per CDR3 protein. In the table there are 100,000 to 120,000 distinct CDR3 sequences, about 18% of which are singletons. The specimen sequenced was PBMCs or a T cell subset sorted from them (not recorded which). These receptors originate from a man younger than 35 who had mild COVID-19 (a few samples of this study predate the infection). Cell type and time point are not known.

The genes are TRBV28 and TRBJ2-3; weak D call: TRBD2 (5 bases). The CDR3 totals 12 residues. The V and J ends lost 8 bases and 6 bases respectively, with 12 bases between them. Germline loops: CDR1 MDHEN, CDR2 SYDVKM. In nucleotides, the CDR3 is TGTGCCAGCGAAGGGAGTGTGGATACGCAGTATTTT. Translation gives CASEGSVDTQYF.

This clonotype was observed a few times. This chain joins TRBV4-1 and TRBJ2-4, with 7 bases that match TRBD2. Germline V CDR1 and CDR2: MGHRA, YSYEKL. Germline trimming cut 4 bases from V and 0 bases from J; bases unmatched to any gene: 6. CDR3 length: 16 residues. CDR3 nucleotide sequence: TGCGCCAGCAGCCCTTTGGGCGGGGGAGCCAAAAACATTCAGTACTTC. Its translation is CASSPLGGGAKNIQYF.

The genes are TRBV5-1 and TRBJ1-6, with no clear D. Trimming left V 5 bases short and J 7 bases short, with 7 bases between. Per the germline V gene, CDR1 is SGHRS and CDR2 is YFSETQ. This CDR3 contains 12 residues. CDR3 amino acids: CASRVENSPLHF. As DNA, the CDR3 is TGCGCCAGCAGAGTCGAGAATTCACCCCTCCACTTT. Full variable domain (outside the CDR3, taken from reference TRBV5-1 and TRBJ1-6): KAGVTQTPRYLIKTRGQQVTLSCSPISGHRSVSWYQQTPGQGLQFLFEYFSETQRNKGNFPGRFSGRQFSNSRSEMNVSTLELGDSALYLCASRVENSPLHFGNGTRLTVT.

This clonotype occurred a few times. The chain links TRBV6-5 to TRBJ1-1, with a possible D match to TRBD1 (6 bases). There are 14 residues in the CDR3. Germline V lookup: CDR1 MNHEY, CDR2 SVGAGI. Trimming pared 5 bases from V and 3 bases from J, leaving 13 bases between. CDR3 DNA: TGTGCCAGCAGTCAAACACAGGGCTACACTGAAGCTTTCTTT. Its translation is CASSQTQGYTEAFF.

This clonotype was seen ten or more times. The chain uses TRBV12-3 or TRBV12-4 and TRBJ1-2; perhaps TRBD1 as D (5 bases). V shed 5 bases and J shed 2 bases, with 12 bases lying between them. This CDR3 contains 14 residues. CDR3 residues: CASSTQTANYGYTF. In nucleotides, the CDR3 is TGTGCCAGCAGTACTCAGACAGCGAACTATGGCTACACCTTC.

This clonotype was found many times. The chain combines TRBV7-2 with TRBJ2-2; TRBD2 might be the D (6 bases). Deletions cut 2 bases from V and 1 base from J, with 11 bases between. Germline CDR1 is SGHTA and CDR2 is FQGNSA. The CDR3 extends over 16 amino acids. The CDR3 region is CASSLQSGGNTGELFF. The DNA of the CDR3 is TGTGCCAGCAGCTTACAGTCCGGGGGGAACACCGGGGAGCTGTTTTTT.

This clonotype has just a few counts. This chain joins TRBV20-1 and TRBJ2-2; D gene ambiguous. The ends were cut back, 7 bases at V and 4 bases at J, with 13 bases in the middle. The CDR3 runs 13 residues. Germline lookup yields CDR1 DFQATT and CDR2 SNEGSKA (reference sequence). This chain's CDR3 is CSVTSMVTGELFF. DNA of the CDR3: TGCAGTGTCACGTCGATGGTCACCGGGGAGCTGTTTTTT.

The chain couples TRBV11-3 to TRBJ2-1, with TRBD2 matching 8 bases. The CDR3 contains 12 residues. Germline CDR1 and CDR2: SGHNT and YENEEA. The V and J ends lost 4 bases and 15 bases, in that order; junction bases with no gene match: 8. The CDR3 region is CASSYSGGPLFF. In nucleotides, the CDR3 is TGTGCCAGCAGCTACTCGGGGGGGCCTCTGTTCTTC.

The J gene is TRBJ2-3, the V gene TRBV20-1, with 8 bases aligning to TRBD2. CDR3 size: 14 residues. V trimming: 1 base; J trimming: 5 bases; junction bases outside the gene matches: 5. The germline V gene encodes CDR1 DFQATT and CDR2 SNEGSKA (reference sequence). This CDR3 reads CSARVSGVGDTQYF. The CDR3 DNA follows: TGCAGTGCTAGAGTTAGCGGGGTTGGAGATACGCAGTATTTT.

The table lists this clonotype with many counts. This chain connects TRBV5-1 to TRBJ2-3, with 10 bases lining up with TRBD2. The CDR3 contains 16 residues. With 0 bases clipped from V and 6 bases from J, the junction kept 7 bases outside the gene matches. Germline assignment: CDR1 SGHRS and CDR2 YFSETQ. The CDR3 sequence: CASSLVLAGAGDTQYF. The CDR3 region has the DNA TGCGCCAGCAGCTTGGTCCTAGCGGGGGCCGGGGATACGCAGTATTTT.

The chain is built from TRBV20-1 and TRBJ2-2; possible D gene TRBD2, 6 bases. V dropped 0 bases and J dropped 5 bases, with 10 bases sitting between them. CDR1 DFQATT and CDR2 SNEGSKA come from the germline V gene (reference sequence). This CDR3 contains 14 residues. DNA of the CDR3: TGCAGTGCTAGAGATCTGGCGGGAACCGGGGAGCTGTTTTTT. Protein: CSARDLAGTGELFF.

The CDR3 loop reads CSASSYGGILGPQHF. The CDR3 DNA is TGCAGTGCTAGTAGTTATGGGGGAATATTGGGCCCCCAGCATTTT. This sequence joins TRBV20-1 and TRBJ1-5; possible D gene TRBD1, 5 bases. The V gene's germline CDR1 is DFQATT and CDR2 SNEGSKA (reference sequence). The V and J ends lost 3 bases and 10 bases respectively, with 22 bases between them. The CDR3 covers 15 residues.

This clonotype was counted a few times. The J gene is TRBJ2-6, the V gene TRBV11-2; D ambiguous. V gave up 5 bases and J gave up 18 bases, with 17 bases separating them. The CDR3 has 12 residues. Germline V gives CDR1 SGHAT, CDR2 FQNNGV. In DNA, the CDR3 is TGTGCCAGCAGCCCCAGTGGCCGGTCTGAGACTTTC. Translation gives CASSPSGRSETF.

The chain has TRBV3-1 and TRBJ1-5; possibly TRBD1 for D (5 bases). V shed 0 bases and J shed 5 bases, with 11 bases lying between them. Germline V gene lookup returns CDR1 LGHDT and CDR2 YNNKEL (reference sequence). CDR3 length: 15 amino acids. The CDR3 DNA is TGTGCCAGCAGCCAAGATCCGGGGACCCATCAGCCCCAGCATTTT. Amino acid sequence: CASSQDPGTHQPQHF.

Many counts were recorded for this clonotype. V is TRBV12-3 or TRBV12-4 and J is TRBJ2-7, with D possibly TRBD2 on 6 matching bases. Trimming left V 8 bases short and J 0 bases short, with 14 bases between. The CDR3 loop spans 14 amino acids. The CDR3 is CASRRASDSYEQYF. The DNA for the CDR3 is TGTGCCAGCCGACGGGCTAGCGACTCCTACGAGCAGTACTTC.

This clonotype came up many times. This sequence joins TRBV4-3 and TRBJ2-5; possibly TRBD1 for D (5 bases). The germline V and J ends were trimmed by 1 base and 2 bases, with 11 bases remaining between them. The CDR3 spans 15 residues. Germline V gives CDR1 LGHNA, CDR2 YSLEER. This chain's CDR3 is CASSQGLREQETQYF. The CDR3 DNA follows: TGCGCCAGCAGCCAAGGTCTCAGGGAACAAGAGACCCAGTACTTC.

This clonotype was observed a few times. CDR3 DNA: TGTGCCAGCAGCTTTGGGGGGGTAACATCCTACGAGCAGTACTTC. Translated, it gives CASSFGGVTSYEQYF. This chain connects TRBV5-6 to TRBJ2-7, with 7 bases identical to TRBD2. Germline CDR1 SGHDT, CDR2 YYEEEE. This CDR3 region has 15 residues. With V trimmed by 2 bases and J by 1 base, 6 bases remained unmatched.

This clonotype has a handful of counts. The chain employs TRBV6-5 and TRBJ2-1; possible D gene TRBD1, 6 bases. This CDR3 region has 14 residues. The germline CDR1 and CDR2 sequences are MNHEY and SVGAGI. V was shortened by 2 bases and J by 7 bases, with 12 bases between the two germline ends. The CDR3 sequence: CASSYQRGMNEQFF. The CDR3 DNA reads as TGTGCCAGCAGTTACCAGAGGGGGATGAATGAGCAGTTCTTC.

The table lists this clonotype with a few counts. V gene TRBV24-1 combines with J gene TRBJ1-1; D possibly corresponds to TRBD1 (6 bases). This CDR3 has 15 amino acids. The V end lost 2 bases, the J end lost 1 base, and 10 bases lay between the germline ends. CDR1 and CDR2 (germline): KGHDR, SFDVKD. The CDR3: CATSDSQGQNTEAFF. CDR3 nucleotide sequence: TGTGCCACCAGTGATTCACAGGGCCAGAACACTGAAGCTTTCTTT.

This chain joins TRBV20-1 and TRBJ2-7; tentatively, D is TRBD1 or TRBD2 (5 bases each). Germline lookup yields CDR1 DFQATT and CDR2 SNEGSKA (reference sequence). Trimming cost V 3 bases and J 7 bases, with 16 bases left between them. This CDR3 comprises 13 residues. In nucleotides, the CDR3 is TGCAGTGCTAGTGCAGGGACCCCCCGGGAGCAGTACTTC. This encodes CSASAGTPREQYF.

This clonotype was recorded a few times. The chain recombines TRBV7-2 with TRBJ2-3; D tentatively fits TRBD1 or TRBD2 (5 bases each). Germline V gene data show CDR1 as SGHTA and CDR2 as FQGNSA. V was pared by 5 bases and J by 6 bases, with 15 bases between. The CDR3 sequence is 14 residues long. The CDR3 protein is CASSRDRPGDTQYF. CDR3 nucleotides: TGTGCCAGCAGCAGGGACCGACCTGGGGATACGCAGTATTTT.

This clonotype was seen at least ten times. The chain uses TRBV6-5 and TRBJ2-3; unclear D gene. Germline V gives CDR1 MNHEY, CDR2 SVGAGI. The V gene lost 4 bases and the J gene lost 3 bases, with 5 bases spanning the gap. This CDR3 region has 12 residues. CDR3 DNA sequence: TGTGCCAGCAGTTCCTGGACAGATACGCAGTATTTT. Translated, it gives CASSSWTDTQYF.

This chain connects TRBV4-2 to TRBJ2-2, with D hard to call. This CDR3 spans 15 amino acids. The ends were cut back, 4 bases at V and 1 base at J, with 10 bases in the middle. Per germline, CDR1 LGHNA and CDR2 YNFKEQ. CDR3 amino acids: CASSRETQNTGELFF. Written as DNA, the CDR3 is TGTGCCAGCAGCCGAGAGACCCAGAACACCGGGGAGCTGTTTTTT.

This clonotype was recorded many times. DNA of the CDR3: TGTGCCAGCAGTTTCCCGAACACCGGGGAGCTGTTTTTT. Protein sequence: CASSFPNTGELFF. The chain uses TRBV28 and TRBJ2-2, with D uncertain. This CDR3 has 13 residues. The germline V gene encodes CDR1 MDHEN and CDR2 SYDVKM. V gave up 3 bases and J gave up 0 bases, with 2 bases separating them.

This clonotype was observed a handful of times. The J gene is TRBJ1-4, the V gene TRBV19; no clear D gene. This CDR3 is built from 15 residues. The germline V and J ends were trimmed by 6 bases and 3 bases, with 14 bases remaining between them. Germline CDR1 and CDR2: LNHDA and SQIVND (reference sequence). CDR3: CASSPAGIPNEKLFF. The DNA of the CDR3 is TGTGCCAGTAGCCCCGCCGGGATACCTAATGAAAAACTGTTTTTT.

This clonotype came up a few times. CDR3 amino acids: CASSSGHEQYV. In nucleotides, the CDR3 is TGTGCCAGCAGCTCCGGACACGAGCAGTACGTC. The chain combines TRBV11-1 with TRBJ2-7; D is uncertain. There are 11 residues in the CDR3. Germline lookup yields CDR1 SGHAT and CDR2 FQDESV (reference sequence). V was pared by 4 bases and J by 5 bases, with 6 bases between.